This TCR beta chain stems from a study of T cell repertoires in cytomegalovirus infection (dated by TCRdb to between 2018 and 2020). Study-level background: Alongside well-studied HLA-B-restricted epitopes, the peptide stimulations were aimed at recently identified HLA-C-restricted CMV epitopes, whose presentation resists viral immunomodulation. Donor HLA type was relevant to the analysis, because carriage of CMV infection together with the matching HLA type was indicated by public TCR beta signatures.

As concerns this clonotype: The target of this receptor is not known. No base quality values were provided; no much bigger clone lies one nucleotide off.

Sequencing took place on an Illumina HiSeq 1500. TCRdb ran its own pipeline on the public reads, namely fastp trimming at Q25 and MiXCR clone calling, and kept in-frame beta chains. Records with the same CDR3 protein are collapsed into one entry carrying the most frequent genes and DNA. The sample table lists approximately 1,000,000 distinct CDR3 sequences, about a third of them with a count of one. Together, the top ten hold roughly 13% of the sample. V loses 3 bases, J loses 5 bases, and the germline ends lie 11 bases apart. CDR1 MGHRA and CDR2 YSYEKL were looked up in the germline V gene. The CDR3, from cysteine to phenylalanine, totals 14 residues. Only CDR3 DNA is held: 42 bases, read in frame from base 1. On the study overall, not on this receptor specifically: The ex vivo response was dominated by HLA-C-restricted CMV-specific TCR beta clonotypes, which also provided the single most frequent clonotype in two of eight donors. Cumulative frequency of public TCR beta family members discriminated carriers of CMV infection plus the relevant HLA type in this cohort and an independent 352-donor cohort.

The treatment or condition label, as the study defines it: in vitro stimulation with specific CMV peptide epitopes to enrich CMV-specific T cells. Here the sequenced sample was cultured CD8+ T cells from PBMCs, taken from culture after CMV antigen stimulation. This receptor was obtained from a human donor in good health (CMV status not recorded). Some clones in this sample may be carry-over from other donors' samples. The chain uses TRBV4-1 and TRBJ1-5; the D gene is not confidently resolved. CDR3 region: CASSQPWTDQPQHF. The bases are TGCGCCAGCAGCCAGCCCTGGACGGATCAGCCCCAGCATTTT.